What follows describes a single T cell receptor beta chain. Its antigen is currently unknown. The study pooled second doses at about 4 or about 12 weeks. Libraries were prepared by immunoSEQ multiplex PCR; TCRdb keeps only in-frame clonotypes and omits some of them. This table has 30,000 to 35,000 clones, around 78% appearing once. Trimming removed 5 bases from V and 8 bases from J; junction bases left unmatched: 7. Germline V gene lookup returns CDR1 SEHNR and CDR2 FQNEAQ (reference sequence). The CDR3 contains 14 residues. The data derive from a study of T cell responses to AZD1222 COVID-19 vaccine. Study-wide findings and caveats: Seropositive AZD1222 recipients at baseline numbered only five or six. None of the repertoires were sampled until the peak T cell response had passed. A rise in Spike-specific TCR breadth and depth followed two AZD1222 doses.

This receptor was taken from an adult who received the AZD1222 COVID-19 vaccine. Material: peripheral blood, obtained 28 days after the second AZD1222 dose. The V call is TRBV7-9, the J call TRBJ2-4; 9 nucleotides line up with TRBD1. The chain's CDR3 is CASSRTGVEDIQYF. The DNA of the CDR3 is TGTGCCAGCAGCCGGACAGGGGTTGAAGACATTCAGTACTTC.